Below, one T cell receptor beta chain is given with its context. Its antigen remains unidentified. The data stem from a study of long-term antiretroviral therapy in people with HIV. Study results and limitations: The study lacked data on ART adherence, viral resistance or therapy changes. HIV repertoires spanned narrower CDR3 length ranges than controls.

V lost 3 bases to trimming and J lost 5 bases; unmatched junction nucleotides: 8. The CDR3 length is 15 residues. CDR1 is SGHRS and CDR2 is YFSETQ in the germline V gene. Running of the v3.0 immunoSEQ assay took place at survey level. What sequencing targeted per sample was roughly 40,000-50,000 T-cell genomes. Assay used: immunoSEQ multiplex PCR; TCRdb lists only in-frame clones, some missing. This sample has about 24,000 clones, with 80% to 85% found just once. The clonotype was recovered from a man aged 45 to 65 with HIV. V is TRBV5-1 and J is TRBJ1-1; TRBD1 matches at 9 bases. The material sequenced was unsorted PBMCs, taken 0.4 years after starting antiretroviral therapy. This CDR3 is CASSSPTGGTTEAFF. The CDR3 coding sequence is TGCGCCAGCAGCTCGCCGACAGGGGGTACAACTGAAGCTTTCTTT. Based on the CDR3 plus reference TRBV5-1 and TRBJ1-1, the full variable domain is KAGVTQTPRYLIKTRGQQVTLSCSPISGHRSVSWYQQTPGQGLQFLFEYFSETQRNKGNFPGRFSGRQFSNSRSEMNVSTLELGDSALYLCASSSPTGGTTEAFFGQGTRLTVV.